This T cell receptor beta chain was sequenced during a study of PD-1 blockade in classical Hodgkin lymphoma. Sequenced by immunoSEQ multiplex PCR; TCRdb stores in-frame clones only, minus some. Counted here are about 96,000 clones, about 92% occurring once; the ten biggest clones make up about 2%. CDR3 length equals 15 residues. Per germline, CDR1 MGHRA and CDR2 YSYEKL. V was clipped by 4 bases and J by 1 base; unmatched bases: 6. This sample's time point: cycle 4 day 1 (C4D1), after 5 to 7 weeks of nivolumab. Relapse was seen in all patients after autologous stem cell transplantation, and brentuximab vedotin exposure was variable.

This receptor was identified in a human donor with classical Hodgkin lymphoma. This chain links TRBV4-1 with TRBJ1-2, with 7 bases aligning to TRBD1. The source was peripheral blood mononuclear cells (PBMCs), collected before the fourth cycle of nivolumab. DNA of the CDR3: TGCGCCAGCAGCCTAGGACAGGAAAATAACTATGGCTACACCTTC. Translation: CASSLGQENNYGYTF.